The 26 T cell receptor beta chains reported below all come from one sample, sequenced in a study of type 1 and type 2 diabetes patients. PCR was run on genomic DNA. Multiplex PCR with 30 forward and 13 reverse primers amplified the TCR beta CDR3. MiXCR, run by TCRdb on the multiplex PCR reads, gives a single entry per CDR3 protein. Of around 300,000 distinct CDR3 sequences listed, around 47% are singletons. The sequencing sample was made of peripheral blood mononuclear cells (PBMCs). These receptors came from a man aged 18 to 29 with type 2 diabetes.

This clonotype was observed at least ten times. The chain uses TRBV15 and TRBJ1-2; the D is unclear. CDR3 length equals 15 residues. Germline lookup yields CDR1 LNHNV and CDR2 YYDKDF (reference sequence). The V end was cut by 0 bases, the J end by 2 bases, with 10 bases between. CDR3 coding DNA: TGTGCCACCAGCAGAGATGAGGGAGGGAACTATGGCTACACCTTC. Amino acid sequence: CATSRDEGGNYGYTF.

The chain joins TRBV9 to TRBJ1-1, with D unclear. The CDR3 is 14 amino acids. The germline V gene has CDR1 SGDLS and CDR2 YYNGEE. V was shortened by 3 bases and J by 4 bases, with 13 bases between the two germline ends. CDR3 in DNA: TGTGCCAGCAGCGGGGTTACGGGGAGCACTGAAGCTTTCTTT. Amino acids: CASSGVTGSTEAFF.

V is TRBV24-1 and J is TRBJ1-4; no clear D. Trimming cost V 6 bases and J 3 bases, with 7 bases left between them. From germline, CDR1 is KGHDR and CDR2 SFDVKD. The CDR3 extends over 13 amino acids. CDR3 bases: TGTGCCACCAGTAGGTCTGCTAATGAAAAACTGTTTTTT. Protein: CATSRSANEKLFF.

J is TRBJ1-4 and V is TRBV12-3 or TRBV12-4; a weak D match, TRBD1 (5 bases). V gave up 2 bases and J gave up 8 bases, with 9 bases separating them. The CDR3 loop spans 13 amino acids. CDR3 bases: TGTGCCAGCAGTTTACGGACACACGAAAAACTGTTTTTT. Its protein product is CASSLRTHEKLFF.

This clonotype was picked up a small number of times. V and J are TRBV27 and TRBJ2-7; the D is unclear. The CDR3 consists of 13 residues. V lost 2 bases and J lost 5, with 10 bases in between. The germline CDR1 and CDR2 sequences are MNHEY and SMNVEV (reference sequence). The CDR3: CASSLGSSDEQYF. The CDR3 nucleotides read TGTGCCAGCAGTTTAGGTTCGTCGGACGAGCAGTACTTC.

The V call is TRBV30, the J call TRBJ1-1; 7 nucleotides line up with TRBD1. V trimming: 4 bases; J trimming: 8 bases; junction bases outside the gene matches: 4. Germline values: CDR1 GTSNPN, CDR2 SVGIG (reference sequence). The CDR3 runs to 11 residues. This chain's CDR3 is CAWTGGYEAFF. The CDR3 DNA sequence: TGTGCCTGGACAGGGGGGTACGAAGCTTTCTTT.

This sequence joins TRBV19 and TRBJ1-2; 7 nucleotides match TRBD1. The CDR3 spans 13 residues. From germline, CDR1 is LNHDA and CDR2 SQIVND (reference sequence). The J segment lost 9 bases and the V segment lost 8 bases, leaving 12 bases of the junction unmatched. This CDR3 reads CASQQGMRGSYTF. The CDR3 region has the DNA TGTGCCAGTCAACAGGGGATGAGGGGTAGCTACACCTTC.

The chain couples TRBV20-1 to TRBJ1-5, with no clear D. The length of the CDR3 is 13 residues. CDR1 is DFQATT and CDR2 is SNEGSKA in the germline V gene (reference sequence). Trimming pared 2 bases from V and 1 base from J, leaving 6 bases between. The CDR3 DNA follows: TGCAGTGCTAGATTAGGGAGCAATCAGCCCCAGCATTTT. Its translation is CSARLGSNQPQHF.

A few counts support this clonotype. This rearrangement joins TRBV12-3 or TRBV12-4 to TRBJ2-7; D gene uncertain. Trimming removed 5 bases at V and 0 bases at J, with 11 bases between. CDR3 size: 14 residues. Written as DNA, the CDR3 is TGTGCCAGCAGTGATTACAGTTACTCCTACGAGCAGTACTTC. Amino acid sequence: CASSDYSYSYEQYF.

This chain connects TRBV7-3 to TRBJ1-2; 7 bases fit TRBD1. The CDR3 contains 12 residues. Germline lookup yields CDR1 SGHTA and CDR2 FQGTGA. J lost 6 bases, V lost 2 bases, and 0 bases had no gene match. Here the CDR3 DNA reads TGTGCCAGCAGCTTAGACAGGGATGGCTACACCTTC. As protein: CASSLDRDGYTF.

The chain's CDR3 is CASSVTSGGTDTQYF. Written as DNA, the CDR3 is TGTGCCAGCAGCGTGACTAGCGGGGGCACAGATACGCAGTATTTT. The chain employs TRBV9 and TRBJ2-3, with TRBD2 identical over 11 bases. V lost 2 bases, J lost 1 base, and 0 bases stayed unmatched. Germline-derived CDR1 and CDR2 are SGDLS and YYNGEE. This CDR3 comprises 15 residues.

The CDR3 nucleotides are TGTGCCAGCAGCTTAGCGTTGGGGGCCTACGAGCAGTACTTC. Protein product: CASSLALGAYEQYF. This chain links TRBV7-9 with TRBJ2-7; either TRBD1 or TRBD2 may supply D (5 bases each). V gave up 0 bases and J gave up 2 bases, with 8 bases separating them. CDR1 and CDR2 (germline): SEHNR, FQNEAQ (reference sequence). The CDR3 is 14 residues long.

Concerning this clonotype itself: Here the CDR3 omits its conserved ending phenylalanine or tryptophan, so a read error is the likely source. The chain employs TRBV7-2 and TRBJ2-7, with D possibly TRBD1 on 6 matching bases. V gave up 4 bases and J gave up 3 bases, with 10 bases separating them. The V gene's germline CDR1 is SGHTA and CDR2 FQGNSA. The CDR3 totals 13 residues. The CDR3 region has the DNA TGTGCCAGCAGCTCAGACAGGTACTACGAGCAGTACCTC. Amino acids: CASSSDRYYEQYL.

With respect to this clonotype: The missing conserved phenylalanine or tryptophan at the end of this CDR3 makes a read error likely. The chain uses TRBV19 and TRBJ1-1, with 9 nucleotides matching TRBD1. The CDR3 length is 17 residues. Germline V gene data show CDR1 as LNHDA and CDR2 as SQIVND (reference sequence). The V segment lost 1 base and the J segment 2 bases; nucleotides outside the gene matches: 8. The CDR3 here is CASSIGIGQGLNTEAFS. CDR3 sequence (DNA): TGTGCCAGTAGTATAGGGATCGGACAGGGGCTAAACACTGAAGCTTTCTCT.

The rearrangement uses TRBV28 and TRBJ1-4; D not resolved. There are 13 residues in the CDR3. Trimming removed 4 bases from V and 6 bases from J, with 9 bases in between. CDR1 is MDHEN and CDR2 is SYDVKM in the germline V gene. The CDR3 spells CASSYSLHEKLFF. DNA for the CDR3: TGTGCCAGCAGTTATAGTTTGCATGAAAAACTGTTTTTT. Filled out from reference TRBV28 and TRBJ1-4, the complete variable domain reads DVKVTQSSRYLVKRTGEKVFLECVQDMDHENMFWYRQDPGLGLRLIYFSYDVKMKEKGDIPEGYSVSREKKERFSLILESASTNQTSMYLCASSYSLHEKLFFGSGTQLSVL.

A few counts support this clonotype. This chain links TRBV29-1 with TRBJ2-3; D is possibly TRBD1 or TRBD2 (5 bases each). The germline CDR1 and CDR2 sequences are SQVTM and ANQGSEA. This CDR3 contains 14 residues. V was trimmed by 6 bases and J by 0 bases, leaving 13 bases between them. The CDR3, as DNA: TGCAGCGTCCCGAGGGGCGTTAGCACAGATACGCAGTATTTT. Protein product: CSVPRGVSTDTQYF.

This clonotype was seen only a few times. The rearrangement uses TRBV2 and TRBJ2-2; 7 nucleotides line up with TRBD2. This CDR3 comprises 13 residues. V shed 6 bases and J 7 bases; nucleotides not matched to a gene: 5. The germline V gene encodes CDR1 SNHLY and CDR2 FYNNEI. The CDR3 loop is CASRGAGVGELFF. In nucleotides, the CDR3 is TGTGCCAGCAGGGGTGCGGGGGTCGGGGAGCTGTTTTTT.

V and J are TRBV5-1 and TRBJ2-7; D is uncertain. This CDR3 region has 12 residues. Germline CDR1 is SGHRS and CDR2 is YFSETQ. The ends were cut back, 0 bases at V and 3 bases at J, with 4 bases in the middle. Here the CDR3 DNA reads TGCGCCAGCAGCTTGGATTACTACGAGCAGTACTTC. Translation gives CASSLDYYEQYF. The complete variable domain, with remaining parts taken from reference TRBV5-1 and TRBJ2-7, reads KAGVTQTPRYLIKTRGQQVTLSCSPISGHRSVSWYQQTPGQGLQFLFEYFSETQRNKGNFPGRFSGRQFSNSRSEMNVSTLELGDSALYLCASSLDYYEQYFGPGTRLTVT.

Only one count was recorded for this clonotype. This rearrangement joins TRBV18 to TRBJ1-1; D gene ambiguous. Trimming cost V 4 bases and J 3 bases, with 9 bases left between them. This CDR3 is built from 13 residues. Per the germline V gene, CDR1 is KGHSH and CDR2 is LQKENI. As DNA, the CDR3 is TGTGCCAGCTCACGGTCAATCGACACTGAAGCTTTCTTT. This codes for CASSRSIDTEAFF.

V is TRBV6-5 and J is TRBJ2-2; D uncertain. The CDR3 runs 15 residues. CDR1 is MNHEY and CDR2 is SVGAGI in the germline V gene. The ends were cut back, 0 bases at V and 4 bases at J, with 9 bases in the middle. DNA for the CDR3: TGTGCCAGCAGTTACTCCGTTGGGTCCACCGGGGAGCTGTTTTTT. It encodes CASSYSVGSTGELFF.

This clonotype has more than one count but fewer than ten. The rearrangement uses TRBV10-2 and TRBJ2-7; TRBD1 aligns across 7 bases. Trimming removed 1 base from V and 1 base from J; junction bases left unmatched: 7. CDR3 length: 16 residues. Germline-derived CDR1 and CDR2 are WSHSY and SAAADI. The CDR3 reads CASSEFDRVGSYEQYF. DNA for the CDR3: TGCGCCAGCAGTGAGTTCGACAGGGTGGGATCCTACGAGCAGTACTTC.

J is TRBJ2-1 and V is TRBV19, with TRBD1 matching over 7 bases. CDR3 size: 16 residues. Germline V gene data show CDR1 as LNHDA and CDR2 as SQIVND (reference sequence). V shed 8 bases and J 4 bases; nucleotides not matched to a gene: 14. For the CDR3, the DNA is TGTGCCAGTCGAGGGGACAGACTTCATCTTTACAATGAGCAGTTCTTC. As protein: CASRGDRLHLYNEQFF.

This clonotype was counted many times. The gene calls are TRBV2 and TRBJ2-5, with a weak D call TRBD1 (6 bases). Germline V CDR1 and CDR2: SNHLY, FYNNEI. CDR3 length equals 13 residues. V gave up 6 bases and J gave up 2 bases, with 10 bases separating them. The CDR3 is CASRTGGQETQYF. In DNA, the CDR3 is TGTGCCAGCAGGACAGGCGGACAAGAGACCCAGTACTTC.

This clonotype was detected ten times or more. This chain uses TRBV7-2 with TRBJ2-1; 7 nucleotides align to TRBD1. The CDR3 extends over 18 amino acids. Germline loops: CDR1 SGHTA, CDR2 FQGNSA. J lost 8 bases, V lost 5 bases, and 21 bases had no gene match. CDR3 nucleotide sequence: TGTGCCAGCAGCCCCGGACATATCCCGGGACAGAACTCCGATGAGCAGTTCTTC. Translating gives CASSPGHIPGQNSDEQFF.

The sample holds many counts of this clonotype. The chain uses TRBV25-1 and TRBJ2-3, with 8 bases that match TRBD1. Germline V gives CDR1 MGHDK, CDR2 SYGVNS. The CDR3 is made up of 16 amino acids. Germline trimming cut 11 bases from V and 3 bases from J; bases unmatched to any gene: 16. The CDR3 sequence is CASQTDRGFRTDTQYF. DNA of the CDR3: TGTGCCTCCCAAACCGACAGGGGTTTTAGGACAGATACGCAGTATTTT.

This clonotype showed up just a few times. This chain joins TRBV20-1 and TRBJ1-4; tentatively, D is TRBD1 (6 bases). The CDR3 runs to 13 residues. The germline V gene has CDR1 DFQATT and CDR2 SNEGSKA (reference sequence). The germline V and J ends were trimmed by 1 base and 10 bases, with 13 bases remaining between them. The CDR3 nucleotides are TGCAGTGCTAGAGTTGGGGACATCGGAAAACTGTTTTTT. Translation gives CSARVGDIGKLFF.